Listed here are 14 T cell receptor beta chains from one sample, sequenced in a study of Ad26.COV2.S vaccination and SARS-CoV-2 variants. Treatment in this sample: some 20 received Ad26.COV2.S at low or high dose, single or two shots; five or six received placebo; per-sample allocation not given. It was on day 63 after the first vaccine or placebo injection that samples were taken. The assay was immunoSEQ multiplex PCR, and TCRdb's table has in-frame clones only and misses some. Of about 350,000 clones listed, 70% to 90% are singletons. The material was peripheral blood, obtained in a trial of Ad26.COV2.S vaccine versus placebo. Receptors originate from a person aged 18-60 years who received the Ad26.COV2.S COVID-19 vaccine or a placebo.

The chain has TRBV4-3 and TRBJ2-3, with a weak D call TRBD1 (6 bases). This CDR3 has 16 amino acids. Germline CDR1 LGHNA, CDR2 YSLEER. The V end was cut by 0 bases, the J end by 9 bases, with 19 bases between. CDR3 coding DNA: TGCGCCAGCAGCCAAGATAGGCCTTTAACAGGGAACACGCAGTATTTT. Translation: CASSQDRPLTGNTQYF.

Concerning this clone: The sample has other DNA sequences that encode this CDR3 too. V is TRBV5-1 and J is TRBJ2-1, with 10 bases lining up with TRBD2. The V gene end was trimmed by 4 bases and the J gene end by 3 bases; junction bases not matched to a gene: 4. The CDR3 covers 15 residues. The germline CDR1 and CDR2 sequences are SGHRS and YFSETQ. CDR3 sequence reads: CASSLTSGVYNEQFF. CDR3 nucleotide sequence: TGCGCCAGCAGCCTCACTAGCGGGGTCTACAATGAGCAGTTCTTC. The full variable domain, in which reference TRBV5-1 and TRBJ2-1 provide the parts outside the CDR3, is KAGVTQTPRYLIKTRGQQVTLSCSPISGHRSVSWYQQTPGQGLQFLFEYFSETQRNKGNFPGRFSGRQFSNSRSEMNVSTLELGDSALYLCASSLTSGVYNEQFFGPGTRLTVL.

V and J are TRBV5-1 and TRBJ2-5; perhaps TRBD2 as D (6 bases). This CDR3 has 14 residues. V was shortened by 3 bases and J by 5 bases, with 14 bases between the two germline ends. Germline loops: CDR1 SGHRS, CDR2 YFSETQ. The CDR3 spells CASSSGGTRETQYF. The DNA of the CDR3 is TGCGCCAGCAGCTCCGGCGGGACTCGGGAGACCCAGTACTTC.

In its sample, this clone was seen a few times. The rearrangement joins TRBV7-9 to TRBJ1-2; possibly TRBD1 for D (5 bases). V was shortened by 3 bases and J by 6 bases, with 14 bases between the two germline ends. The CDR3 has 14 residues. The germline gives CDR1 SEHNR, CDR2 FQNEAQ (reference sequence). The CDR3 region is CASSFGRDPNGYTF. The CDR3 bases are TGTGCCAGCAGCTTCGGACGGGACCCCAATGGCTACACCTTC.

The chain recombines TRBV4-3 with TRBJ1-2, with 8 nucleotides matching TRBD1. V lost 4 bases and J lost 0; bases outside the gene matches: 4. The CDR3 covers 15 residues. Germline CDR1 LGHNA, CDR2 YSLEER. This CDR3 reads CASSRTTGANYGYTF. In nucleotides, the CDR3 is TGCGCCAGCAGCCGAACGACAGGGGCTAACTATGGCTACACCTTC.

The chain has TRBV10-3 and TRBJ2-4; possibly TRBD1 for D (6 bases). This CDR3 is 14 amino acids long. The V end lost 9 bases, the J end lost 0 bases, and 12 bases lay between the germline ends. Germline loops: CDR1 ENHRY, CDR2 SYGVKD. The CDR3 nucleotides are TGTGCCATTTCGGACAGCGAAGCCAAAAACATTCAGTACTTC. Protein: CAISDSEAKNIQYF.

The rearrangement uses TRBV11-2 and TRBJ1-2, with D maybe TRBD1 (6 bases). CDR1 is SGHAT, CDR2 FQNNGV, per germline. The CDR3 consists of 16 residues. Trimming shortened V by 6 bases and J by 4 bases, and 21 bases separated the two germline ends. The CDR3 DNA follows: TGTGCCAGCAGTCCTATAGGGGGGCAAAGAGGCTATGGCTACACCTTC. Translating it yields CASSPIGGQRGYGYTF.

The genes are TRBV7-9 and TRBJ1-4; D perhaps matches TRBD1 (6 bases). With 5 bases removed from V and 0 bases from J, the gap between germline ends came to 13 bases. This CDR3 has 16 residues. Germline values: CDR1 SEHNR, CDR2 FQNEAQ (reference sequence). In nucleotides, the CDR3 is TGTGCCAGCAGCCCGACGGACAGTGCAACTAATGAAAAACTGTTTTTT. Its protein is CASSPTDSATNEKLFF.

This chain joins TRBV2 and TRBJ2-1; 11 bases line up with TRBD2. This CDR3 is built from 17 residues. The ends lost 2 bases at V and 7 bases at J; junction bases unmatched: 10. Germline V lookup: CDR1 SNHLY, CDR2 FYNNEI. In DNA, the CDR3 is TGTGCCAGCAGTGAACGGGAGGACCGGACTAGCGGGAATGAGCAGTTCTTC. It is translated as CASSEREDRTSGNEQFF. The complete variable domain, with remaining parts taken from reference TRBV2 and TRBJ2-1, reads EPEVTQTPSHQVTQMGQEVILRCVPISNHLYFYWYRQILGQKVEFLVSFYNNEISEKSEIFDDQFSVERPDGSNFTLKIRSTKLEDSAMYFCASSEREDRTSGNEQFFGPGTRLTVL.

This chain connects TRBV6-5 to TRBJ2-2; 7 bases map to TRBD1. V lost 8 bases, J lost 4 bases, and 7 bases stayed unmatched. This CDR3 has 14 residues. The germline gives CDR1 MNHEY, CDR2 SVGAGI. The CDR3 region is CASSGQLGTGELFF. The CDR3 region has the DNA TGTGCCAGCTCGGGACAGTTAGGCACCGGGGAGCTGTTTTTT.

This chain links TRBV7-9 with TRBJ2-5; D perhaps matches TRBD2 (5 bases). In germline, CDR1 is SEHNR, CDR2 FQNEAQ (reference sequence). The CDR3 contains 12 residues. Trimming took off 1 base at V and 7 bases at J, with 7 bases between the two ends. The CDR3 DNA sequence: TGTGCCAGCAGCTTAGGAGGGAGGACCCAGTACTTC. Protein product: CASSLGGRTQYF.

The gene calls are TRBV28 and TRBJ2-5; D may be TRBD1 or TRBD2 (5 bases each). From germline, CDR1 is MDHEN and CDR2 SYDVKM. CDR3 length equals 16 residues. V lost 2 bases and J lost 3, with 16 bases in between. CDR3 in DNA: TGTGCCAGCAGTTTAGGCCTAGGGGTGGGGGAAGAGACCCAGTACTTC. Translated, it gives CASSLGLGVGEETQYF.

J is TRBJ2-7 and V is TRBV10-3; 13 nucleotides match TRBD2. Germline trimming cut 5 bases from V and 0 bases from J; bases unmatched to any gene: 1. The CDR3 length is 15 residues. Germline V lookup: CDR1 ENHRY, CDR2 SYGVKD. CDR3 coding DNA: TGTGCCATCAGTAGGACTAGCGGGAGCTCCTACGAGCAGTACTTC. As protein: CAISRTSGSSYEQYF.

The CDR3 loop reads CASSRTGTGWEKTQYF. The CDR3 DNA reads TGTGCCAGCAGCCGGACCGGGACAGGGTGGGAAAAGACCCAGTACTTC. This chain connects TRBV11-3 to TRBJ2-5; 9 bases are a match to TRBD1. The length of the CDR3 is 16 residues. The V and J ends lost 5 bases and 6 bases, in that order; junction bases with no gene match: 13. Germline V gene lookup returns CDR1 SGHNT and CDR2 YENEEA.